A selection of T cell receptor beta chains follows, all from one sample in a study of Ad26.COV2.S vaccination and SARS-CoV-2 variants. TCRdb keeps only in-frame clones here, not all; method: immunoSEQ multiplex PCR. The sample consists of approximately 300,000 clones, around 84% of them appearing once. Material: peripheral blood, obtained in a trial of Ad26.COV2.S vaccine versus placebo. These receptors originate from a person aged 18-60 years who received the Ad26.COV2.S COVID-19 vaccine or a placebo. Each CDR3 is given with its conserved first and last residue. The D gene is left open where the match is weak. The size entry is marked missing in some rows and otherwise reads once, few, many or a size class.

CDR3nt,CDR3aa,j_gene,abundance,d_gene,v_gene
TGTGCCAGCAGCCCCCGTGGGACAGGGGGGTCCCGGGAGCAGTACTTC,CASSPRGTGGSREQYF,TRBJ2-7,NA,TRBD1,TRBV13
TGTGCCAGCAGCTTATGGGGCGGGGGAGGCGGGACGCAGTATTTT,CASSLWGGGGGTQYF,TRBJ2-3,few,TRBD2,TRBV7-2
TGTGCCAGCAGTGAGTTCGGTTACAGCACAGATACGCAGTATTTT,CASSEFGYSTDTQYF,TRBJ2-3,NA,NA,TRBV2
TGTGCCAGCAGCTTTCCCAGGGGGGGCACAGATACGCAGTATTTT,CASSFPRGGTDTQYF,TRBJ2-3,NA,NA,TRBV7-9
TGTGCCAGCAGCCCTCAACAGGGCGACTATGGCTACACCTTC,CASSPQQGDYGYTF,TRBJ1-2,NA,NA,TRBV7-6
TGTGCCAGCAGTTACGGCAGGGAAACCTATAGCAATCAGCCCCAGCATTTT,CASSYGRETYSNQPQHF,TRBJ1-5,NA,NA,TRBV6-2/TRBV6-3
TGTGCCAGCAGCGGGAGCGAAGCGGGGGGGCCTAAAGATACGCAGTATTTT,CASSGSEAGGPKDTQYF,TRBJ2-3,NA,TRBD2,TRBV5-4
TGTGCCAGCAGACAGATTACAGATACGCAGTATTTT,CASRQITDTQYF,TRBJ2-3,NA,NA,TRBV2
TGTGCCAGCAGCCAAGTAGTGGTTGGAAACACCATATATTTT,CASSQVVVGNTIYF,TRBJ1-3,few,NA,TRBV3-1/TRBV3-2
TGTGCCAGCAGTTACTCACAGAGCTCCTACGAGCAGTACTTC,CASSYSQSSYEQYF,TRBJ2-7,few,NA,TRBV6-2/TRBV6-3
TGTGCCAGCAGCCCTGGGACTAGCGGGGAGCGGACAGATACGCAGTATTTT,CASSPGTSGERTDTQYF,TRBJ2-3,NA,TRBD2,TRBV7-9
TGTGCCAGCAGTTCCGGGACTGGGAGTACAGATACGCAGTATTTT,CASSSGTGSTDTQYF,TRBJ2-3,NA,NA,TRBV6-5
TGTGCCAGCTCACAAGCTCAGGGGGAATATCCCAAAAACATTCAGTACTTC,CASSQAQGEYPKNIQYF,TRBJ2-4,NA,TRBD1,TRBV18
TGTGCCAGCAGCGCAGGGTTTTATAGCAATCAGCCCCAGCATTTT,CASSAGFYSNQPQHF,TRBJ1-5,NA,NA,TRBV6-5
TGTGCCAGCAGCCCCCCGATGAATTCACCCCTCCACTTT,CASSPPMNSPLHF,TRBJ1-6,NA,NA,TRBV7-9
TGTGCCAGTAGTTCCCCAGGGAGGAGTGAAAAACTGTTTTTT,CASSSPGRSEKLFF,TRBJ1-4,NA,NA,TRBV19
TGTGCCAGCAGTGAACGGGCAGGGGTTGGCCAGCCCCAGCATTTT,CASSERAGVGQPQHF,TRBJ1-5,NA,NA,TRBV2
TGTGCCAGCAGCCGAGGGGACAGGGTGGAGACCCAGTACTTC,CASSRGDRVETQYF,TRBJ2-5,NA,TRBD1,TRBV14